This entry features one TCR beta chain sequence. The data were obtained in a study of early stage breast cancer tumors. Study-wide background: About 80% of the 16 invasive tumors were ER+, PR+ and HER2-. Each sample averaged approximately 9.7-fold read coverage.

V gave up 3 bases and J gave up 3 bases, with 16 bases separating them. CDR3 length: 16 amino acids. The germline V gene has CDR1 SGDLS and CDR2 YYNGEE. TCRdb's table, derived via immunoSEQ multiplex PCR, lists solely in-frame clones and lacks some. This sample has some 72,000 clones; 65% to 85% occur once, and the top ten carry 3.5%. The clonotype comes from a person aged 55 to 75 with breast cancer. Sequenced input: blood. The rearrangement joins TRBV9 to TRBJ2-1, with a weak D call TRBD2 (7 bases). The DNA for the CDR3 is TGTGCCAGCAGCGAGGGGGGGTATAATCTCTACAATGAGCAGTTCTTC. This gives the protein CASSEGGYNLYNEQFF.